One sample yielded the 3 T cell receptor beta chains listed below, sequenced in a study of blood T cell repertoires in COVID-19. Some clones are missing from TCRdb's copy, which holds only in-frame ones; the method was immunoSEQ multiplex PCR. Among under 300,000 clones listed, about 90% were seen once. Source material: peripheral blood. These receptor sequences come from a woman aged 25 to 39 with COVID-19, enrolled during active disease.

The chain links TRBV3-1 (or the pseudogene TRBV3-2) to TRBJ2-5, with TRBD2 matching 11 bases. Germline-derived CDR1 and CDR2 are LGHDT and YNNKEL (reference sequence). The CDR3 contains 16 residues. J was trimmed by 5 bases and V by 7 bases; bases with no gene match: 12. The CDR3 sequence is CASIPKLSGGAETQYF. For the CDR3, the DNA is TGTGCCAGCATCCCCAAACTTAGCGGGGGGGCTGAGACCCAGTACTTC.

The rearrangement joins TRBV3-1 (or the pseudogene TRBV3-2) to TRBJ1-1, with 10 bases lining up with TRBD1. The CDR3 contains 15 residues. With 2 bases clipped from V and 5 bases from J, the junction kept 5 bases outside the gene matches. Germline-derived CDR1 and CDR2 are LGHDT and YNNKEL (reference sequence). The CDR3 loop is CASSQYDRGRTEAFF. For the CDR3, the DNA is TGTGCCAGCAGCCAATACGACAGGGGGCGAACTGAAGCTTTCTTT.

V gene TRBV6-5 combines with J gene TRBJ1-2; the match to TRBD1 covers 9 bases. Germline CDR1 reads MNHEY; CDR2 reads SVGAGI. This CDR3 has 13 residues. J was trimmed by 4 bases and V by 5 bases; bases with no gene match: 2. The CDR3 sequence: CASSMGQGYGYTF. CDR3 nucleotide sequence: TGTGCCAGCAGTATGGGACAGGGCTATGGCTACACCTTC.